The 25 T cell receptor beta chains given below trace back to one sample, sequenced in a study of T cell changes during pregnancy in multiple sclerosis. Profiling relied on immunoSEQ multiplex PCR, and the TCRdb table lists in-frame clones only, not all of them. The sample carries some 130,000 clones, around 97% recorded once. This material consisted of peripheral blood, taken after pregnancy. These receptor sequences come from a female donor with multiple sclerosis, enrolled in a pregnancy study.

The genes are TRBV7-2 and TRBJ1-2, with 11 bases lining up with TRBD1. Germline V CDR1 and CDR2: SGHTA, FQGNSA. The CDR3 has 16 amino acids. The trim removed 2 bases at V and 6 bases at J, leaving 8 bases unmatched. The CDR3 DNA reads as TGTGCCAGCAGCTTAAGGTCGGGACAGGGGGTCGATGGCTACACCTTC. It specifies CASSLRSGQGVDGYTF. Full variable domain (outside the CDR3, taken from reference TRBV7-2 and TRBJ1-2): GAGVSQSPSNKVTEKGKDVELRCDPISGHTALYWYRQSLGQGLEFLIYFQGNSAPDKSGLPSDRFSAERTGGSVSTLTIQRTQQEDSAVYLCASSLRSGQGVDGYTFGSGTRLTVV.

This chain links TRBV10-3 with TRBJ2-7, with 8 positions matching TRBD1. Germline CDR1 is ENHRY and CDR2 is SYGVKD. Unmatched junction bases numbered 7, after V lost 6 bases and J lost 6 bases. CDR3 size: 13 residues. CDR3 in amino acids: CAISAGQGGEQYF. CDR3 nucleotides: TGTGCCATCAGCGCTGGACAGGGCGGCGAGCAGTACTTC.

This clone was counted a few times. V and J are TRBV9 and TRBJ1-1; no definite D call. This CDR3 comprises 14 residues. V was cut by 0 bases and J by 4 bases, with 10 bases left in between. Germline assignment: CDR1 SGDLS and CDR2 YYNGEE. The CDR3 reads CASSVASGVTEAFF. The CDR3 coding sequence is TGTGCCAGCAGCGTAGCTTCCGGGGTCACTGAAGCTTTCTTT. The full variable domain, rest sourced from reference TRBV9 and TRBJ1-1, is DSGVTQTPKHLITATGQRVTLRCSPRSGDLSVYWYQQSLDQGLQFLIQYYNGEERAKGNILERFSAQQFPDLHSELNLSSLELGDSALYFCASSVASGVTEAFFGQGTRLTVV.

The CDR3 region is CAISESGQGKNEQFF. CDR3 coding DNA: TGTGCCATCAGTGAGTCGGGACAGGGGAAGAATGAGCAGTTCTTC. This chain connects TRBV10-3 to TRBJ2-1; 10 bases fit TRBD1. Per germline, CDR1 ENHRY and CDR2 SYGVKD. The CDR3 has 15 residues. V lost 0 bases to trimming and J lost 7 bases; unmatched junction nucleotides: 3.

J is TRBJ2-3 and V is TRBV5-1, with D tentatively TRBD2 (6 bases). The CDR3 has 16 residues. V gave up 5 bases and J gave up 4 bases, with 20 bases separating them. Germline V lookup: CDR1 SGHRS, CDR2 YFSETQ. DNA for the CDR3: TGCGCCAGCAGTCCACCTACCGGGACTCCTCCAGATACGCAGTATTTT. Its translation is CASSPPTGTPPDTQYF.

The chain carries TRBV7-3 and TRBJ2-3; tentatively, D is TRBD1 (7 bases). The CDR3 runs 15 residues. With 2 bases removed from V and 1 base from J, the gap between germline ends came to 10 bases. In germline, CDR1 is SGHTA, CDR2 FQGTGA. In nucleotides, the CDR3 is TGTGCCAGCAGCTTAGGAGGGGGCGGCACAGATACGCAGTATTTT. As protein: CASSLGGGGTDTQYF.

This chain uses TRBV6-6 with TRBJ1-5; D ambiguous. Trimming left V 3 bases short and J 4 bases short, with 13 bases between. The CDR3 totals 15 residues. Per the germline V gene, CDR1 is MNHNY and CDR2 is SVGAGI (reference sequence). CDR3 nucleotides: TGTGCCAGCAGTTATCTGGGCCCGGGAAATCAGCCCCAGCATTTT. Its translation: CASSYLGPGNQPQHF.

The CDR3 DNA reads as TGCGCCAGCAGCCCGGAATTGACAGGGAACACTGAAGCTTTCTTT. This encodes CASSPELTGNTEAFF. The J gene is TRBJ1-1, the V gene TRBV5-1; D might be TRBD1 (6 bases). Trimming removed 4 bases at V and 1 base at J, with 14 bases between. This CDR3 comprises 15 residues. The germline gives CDR1 SGHRS, CDR2 YFSETQ.

The V call is TRBV5-1, the J call TRBJ1-2, with 11 bases that match TRBD1. V gave up 2 bases and J gave up 8 bases; unmatched junction bases: 2. Looked up from germline, CDR1 is SGHRS and CDR2 is YFSETQ. There are 13 residues in the CDR3. The CDR3 DNA follows: TGCGCCAGCAGCTTTCGGACAGGGGGCGGCTACACCTTC. Its translation: CASSFRTGGGYTF.

The chain recombines TRBV7-9 with TRBJ1-5; D gene unclear. This CDR3 contains 15 residues. Trimming took 5 bases from V and 4 from J, leaving 15 bases between them. CDR1 is SEHNR and CDR2 is FQNEAQ in the germline V gene (reference sequence). CDR3 in amino acids: CASSHVGRHNQPQHF. For the CDR3, the DNA is TGTGCCAGCAGCCATGTGGGCAGGCATAATCAGCCCCAGCATTTT.

This chain links TRBV10-3 with TRBJ2-7; 12 positions match TRBD2. Trimming took 5 bases from V and 6 from J; bases not matched to a gene: 11. CDR3 size: 16 residues. From germline, CDR1 is ENHRY and CDR2 SYGVKD. In nucleotides, the CDR3 is TGTGCCATCAGTCCTCGGACTAGCGGGGCAGGGGGCGAGCAGTACTTC. Translation: CAISPRTSGAGGEQYF.

The rearrangement uses TRBV5-1 and TRBJ2-5; 7 positions agree with TRBD2. The CDR3 is 14 amino acids. V lost 4 bases and J lost 1; bases outside the gene matches: 4. Per the germline V gene, CDR1 is SGHRS and CDR2 is YFSETQ. The CDR3 DNA is TGCGCCAGCAGCATTGGACTAGGCCAAGAGACCCAGTACTTC. The encoded protein is CASSIGLGQETQYF.

This chain joins TRBV27 and TRBJ2-2; 15 positions agree with TRBD2. Germline-derived CDR1 and CDR2 are MNHEY and SMNVEV (reference sequence). Trimming cost V 3 bases and J 6 bases; bases outside gene matches: 2. The length of the CDR3 is 16 residues. CDR3 amino acids: CASSFGLAGGPGELFF. The CDR3 DNA sequence: TGTGCCAGCAGTTTTGGACTAGCGGGAGGGCCCGGGGAGCTGTTTTTT.

V is TRBV2 and J is TRBJ2-3; the D gene is possibly TRBD1 (5 bases). The CDR3 sequence is 13 residues long. The germline V gene has CDR1 SNHLY and CDR2 FYNNEI. V dropped 1 base and J dropped 6 bases, with 8 bases sitting between them. The CDR3 sequence is CASSEGGEDTQYF. CDR3 in DNA: TGTGCCAGCAGTGAAGGGGGCGAGGATACGCAGTATTTT.

The chain combines TRBV25-1 with TRBJ1-4; the D gene is possibly TRBD1 (6 bases). The germline gives CDR1 MGHDK, CDR2 SYGVNS. CDR3 length equals 18 residues. V lost 0 bases to trimming and J lost 0 bases, with 14 bases between them. Here the CDR3 DNA reads TGTGCCAGCAGTGAATACAGGGGCGGATCCGCAACTAATGAAAAACTGTTTTTT. Translating gives CASSEYRGGSATNEKLFF.

J is TRBJ1-2 and V is TRBV7-9, with 7 bases lining up with TRBD1. Germline CDR1 is SEHNR and CDR2 is FQNEAQ (reference sequence). The CDR3 has 15 residues. V lost 7 bases and J lost 1; bases outside the gene matches: 9. The CDR3 sequence is CASTPWNRGNYGYTF. The CDR3, as DNA: TGTGCCAGCACCCCATGGAACAGGGGTAACTATGGCTACACCTTC.

This clone was recorded only once. The chain is built from TRBV30 and TRBJ1-5; 7 bases line up with TRBD1. CDR1 and CDR2 (germline): GTSNPN, SVGIG (reference sequence). The V gene end was trimmed by 0 bases and the J gene end by 3 bases; junction bases not matched to a gene: 5. CDR3 length equals 15 residues. The CDR3 DNA follows: TGTGCCTGGAGTGTTGAGACAGGGAACAATCAGCCCCAGCATTTT. Encoded protein: CAWSVETGNNQPQHF. Full variable domain (missing parts from reference TRBV30 and TRBJ1-5): SQTIHQWPATLVQPVGSPLSLECTVEGTSNPNLYWYRQAAGRGLQLLFYSVGIGQISSEVPQNLSASRPQDRQFILSSKKLLLSDSGFYLCAWSVETGNNQPQHFGDGTRLSIL.

The rearrangement joins TRBV2 to TRBJ2-7; 8 bases match TRBD1. The trim removed 6 bases at V and 5 bases at J, leaving 9 bases unmatched. The CDR3 is made up of 14 amino acids. Germline CDR1 is SNHLY and CDR2 is FYNNEI. The CDR3 sequence is CASRFDRGFDEQYF. The CDR3 DNA is TGTGCCAGCAGGTTCGACAGGGGCTTTGACGAGCAGTACTTC.

CDR3 amino acids: CASSVAPGAGSTEAFF. CDR3 DNA sequence: TGTGCCAGCAGCGTAGCCCCCGGCGCAGGGTCGACTGAAGCTTTCTTT. This sequence joins TRBV9 and TRBJ1-1, with D perhaps TRBD1 (5 bases). The germline CDR1 and CDR2 sequences are SGDLS and YYNGEE. Between the trimmed V and J ends, which lost 0 bases and 5 bases, there was a span of 17 bases. This CDR3 is 16 amino acids long.

The V gene is TRBV19, the J gene TRBJ2-3; D may be TRBD1 (6 bases). V was pared by 6 bases and J by 3 bases, with 13 bases between. In germline, CDR1 is LNHDA, CDR2 SQIVND (reference sequence). The CDR3 loop spans 14 amino acids. The CDR3 DNA reads as TGTGCCAGTAGCCCCCAGGGGTTTACAGATACGCAGTATTTT. This gives the protein CASSPQGFTDTQYF.

The rearrangement uses TRBV28 and TRBJ1-5; weak D call: TRBD1 (6 bases). V dropped 7 bases and J dropped 6 bases, with 16 bases sitting between them. This CDR3 has 14 amino acids. The V gene's germline CDR1 is MDHEN and CDR2 SYDVKM. The CDR3 loop is CASTVSGDGQPQHF. Written as DNA, the CDR3 is TGTGCCAGCACAGTTTCAGGGGATGGTCAGCCCCAGCATTTT.

The chain combines TRBV6-1 with TRBJ2-2, with TRBD1 identical over 8 bases. Per the germline V gene, CDR1 is MNHNS and CDR2 is SASEGT. This CDR3 has 14 residues. J lost 4 bases, V lost 6 bases, and 4 bases had no gene match. In DNA, the CDR3 is TGTGCCAGCAGCGAGACAGGGGTCACCGGGGAGCTGTTTTTT. Its protein is CASSETGVTGELFF.

The rearrangement joins TRBV28 to TRBJ2-1, with no clear D. Trimming pared 1 base from V and 8 bases from J, leaving 12 bases between. From germline, CDR1 is MDHEN and CDR2 SYDVKM. The CDR3 totals 14 residues. The CDR3, as DNA: TGTGCCAGCAGTTTATCCCATGACATCTATGAGCAGTTCTTC. Protein sequence: CASSLSHDIYEQFF.

CDR3 protein: CASSWDSGRTDNEQFF. For the CDR3, the DNA is TGTGCCAGCAGCTGGGATAGCGGGAGGACCGACAATGAGCAGTTCTTC. The chain is built from TRBV7-8 and TRBJ2-1; 10 bases map to TRBD2. This CDR3 comprises 16 residues. Germline trimming cut 4 bases from V and 5 bases from J; bases unmatched to any gene: 8. Germline assignment: CDR1 SGHVS and CDR2 FQNEAQ.

This clone was counted a single time. The chain combines TRBV7-2 with TRBJ2-7; 10 bases are a match to TRBD2. The CDR3 has 16 amino acids. The trim removed 1 base at V and 2 bases at J, leaving 5 bases unmatched. The V gene's germline CDR1 is SGHTA and CDR2 FQGNSA. The CDR3: CASSLGPGTSAYEQYF. The CDR3 DNA reads TGTGCCAGCAGCTTAGGACCCGGGACTAGCGCCTACGAGCAGTACTTC.